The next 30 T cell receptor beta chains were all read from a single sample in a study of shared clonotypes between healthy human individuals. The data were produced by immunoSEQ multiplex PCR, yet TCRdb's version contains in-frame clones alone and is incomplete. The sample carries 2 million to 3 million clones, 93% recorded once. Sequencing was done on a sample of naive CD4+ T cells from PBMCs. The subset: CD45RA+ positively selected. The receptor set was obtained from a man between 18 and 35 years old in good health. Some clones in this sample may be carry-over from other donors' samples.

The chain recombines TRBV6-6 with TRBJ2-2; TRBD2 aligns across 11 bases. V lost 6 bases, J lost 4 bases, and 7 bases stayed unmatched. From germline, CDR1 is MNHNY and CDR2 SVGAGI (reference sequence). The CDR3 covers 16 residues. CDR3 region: CASRDSGRGGTGELFF. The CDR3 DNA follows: TGTGCCAGCAGAGATAGCGGGAGGGGCGGCACCGGGGAGCTGTTTTTT.

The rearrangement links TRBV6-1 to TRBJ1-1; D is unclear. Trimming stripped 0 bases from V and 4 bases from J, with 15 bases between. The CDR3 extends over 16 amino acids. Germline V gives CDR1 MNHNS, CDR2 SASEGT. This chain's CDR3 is CASSEAFGVAGTEAFF. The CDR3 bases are TGTGCCAGCAGTGAAGCATTTGGGGTGGCGGGCACTGAAGCTTTCTTT.

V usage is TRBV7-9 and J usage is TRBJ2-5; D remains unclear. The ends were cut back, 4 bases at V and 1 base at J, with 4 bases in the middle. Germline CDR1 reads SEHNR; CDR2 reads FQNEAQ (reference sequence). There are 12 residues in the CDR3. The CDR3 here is CASSSIQETQYF. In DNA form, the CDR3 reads TGTGCCAGCAGCTCCATCCAAGAGACCCAGTACTTC.

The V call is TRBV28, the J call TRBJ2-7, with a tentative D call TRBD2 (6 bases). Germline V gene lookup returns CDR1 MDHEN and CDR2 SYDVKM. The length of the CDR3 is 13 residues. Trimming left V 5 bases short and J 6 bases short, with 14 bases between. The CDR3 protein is CASSIGTPPEQYF. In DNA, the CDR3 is TGTGCCAGCAGTATCGGGACTCCCCCCGAGCAGTACTTC.

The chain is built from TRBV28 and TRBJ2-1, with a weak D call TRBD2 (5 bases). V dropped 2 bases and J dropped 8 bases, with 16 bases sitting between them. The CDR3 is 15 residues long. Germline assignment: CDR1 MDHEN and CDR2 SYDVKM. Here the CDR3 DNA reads TGTGCCAGCAGTTTAACTAGTGGGGTTACAGATGAGCAGTTCTTC. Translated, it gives CASSLTSGVTDEQFF.

CDR3 in amino acids: CASSLRLAGGREQYF. CDR3 bases: TGTGCCAGCAGCTTACGACTAGCGGGGGGCAGAGAGCAGTACTTC. J is TRBJ2-7 and V is TRBV7-3; 13 nucleotides align to TRBD2. The CDR3 is 15 residues long. V lost 2 bases and J lost 7; bases outside the gene matches: 5. Germline V gene sequence: CDR1 SGHTA, CDR2 FQGTGA.

CDR3 DNA sequence: TGTGCCGCGGGGGGGCTAGGCGATACGCAGTATTTT. This codes for CAAGGLGDTQYF. V gene TRBV28 combines with J gene TRBJ2-3, with TRBD2 matching 9 bases. This CDR3 contains 12 residues. CDR1 MDHEN and CDR2 SYDVKM come from the germline V gene. Trimming took 11 bases from V and 6 from J; bases not matched to a gene: 6.

The CDR3 sequence is CATSRDLTGGYEQFF. The CDR3 DNA is TGTGCCACCAGCAGAGACTTGACAGGGGGCTATGAGCAGTTCTTC. The rearrangement joins TRBV15 to TRBJ2-1; 10 positions agree with TRBD1. The ends lost 0 bases at V and 8 bases at J; junction bases unmatched: 4. The CDR3 covers 15 residues. Germline V gene data show CDR1 as LNHNV and CDR2 as YYDKDF (reference sequence).

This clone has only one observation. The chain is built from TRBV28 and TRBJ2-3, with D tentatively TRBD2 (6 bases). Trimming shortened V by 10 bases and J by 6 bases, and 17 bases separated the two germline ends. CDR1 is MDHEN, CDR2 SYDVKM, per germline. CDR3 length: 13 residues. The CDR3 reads CATGGGAGDTQYF. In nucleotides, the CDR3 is TGTGCCACTGGAGGAGGGGCCGGGGATACGCAGTATTTT.

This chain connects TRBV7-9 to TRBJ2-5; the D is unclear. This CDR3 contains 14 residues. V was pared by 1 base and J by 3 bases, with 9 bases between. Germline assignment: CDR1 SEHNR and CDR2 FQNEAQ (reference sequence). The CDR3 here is CASSLVGSKETQYF. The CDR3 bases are TGTGCCAGCAGCTTAGTGGGCTCAAAAGAGACCCAGTACTTC.

In DNA, the CDR3 is TGTGCCAGCAGCCGAAGACAGGGATCGCTAGAGACCCAGTACTTC. This codes for CASSRRQGSLETQYF. The chain couples TRBV7-2 to TRBJ2-5; TRBD1 matches 7 bases. V lost 5 bases to trimming and J lost 4 bases; unmatched junction nucleotides: 10. This CDR3 has 15 residues. Germline V lookup: CDR1 SGHTA, CDR2 FQGNSA.

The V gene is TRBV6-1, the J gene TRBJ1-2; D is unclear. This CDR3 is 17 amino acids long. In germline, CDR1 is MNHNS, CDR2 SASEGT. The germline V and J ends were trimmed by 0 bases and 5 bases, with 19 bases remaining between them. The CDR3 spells CASSEAIPEFVIYGYTF. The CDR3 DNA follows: TGTGCCAGCAGTGAAGCGATACCTGAGTTTGTCATTTATGGCTACACCTTC.

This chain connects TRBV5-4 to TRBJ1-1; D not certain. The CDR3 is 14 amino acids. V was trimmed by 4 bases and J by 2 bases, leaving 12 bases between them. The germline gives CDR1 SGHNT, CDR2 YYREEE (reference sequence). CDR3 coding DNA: TGTGCCAGCAGCCTCGAGAGGGCTAACACTGAAGCTTTCTTT. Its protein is CASSLERANTEAFF.

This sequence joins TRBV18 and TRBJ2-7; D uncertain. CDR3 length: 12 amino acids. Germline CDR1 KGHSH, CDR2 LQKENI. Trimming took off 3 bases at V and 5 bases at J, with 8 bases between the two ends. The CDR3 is CASSPMSHEQYF. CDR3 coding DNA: TGTGCCAGCTCACCGATGTCCCACGAGCAGTACTTC. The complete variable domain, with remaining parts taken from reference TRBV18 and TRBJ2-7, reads NAGVMQNPRHLVRRRGQEARLRCSPMKGHSHVYWYRQLPEEGLKFMVYLQKENIIDESGMPKERFSAEFPKEGPSILRIQQVVRGDSAAYFCASSPMSHEQYFGPGTRLTVT.

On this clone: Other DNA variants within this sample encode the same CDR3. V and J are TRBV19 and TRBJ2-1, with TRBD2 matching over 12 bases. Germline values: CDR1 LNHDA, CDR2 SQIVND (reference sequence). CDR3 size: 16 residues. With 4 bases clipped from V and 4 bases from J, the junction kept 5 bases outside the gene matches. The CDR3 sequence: CASSRGLAGGYNEQFF. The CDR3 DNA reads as TGTGCCAGTAGTAGGGGACTAGCGGGCGGTTACAATGAGCAGTTCTTC.

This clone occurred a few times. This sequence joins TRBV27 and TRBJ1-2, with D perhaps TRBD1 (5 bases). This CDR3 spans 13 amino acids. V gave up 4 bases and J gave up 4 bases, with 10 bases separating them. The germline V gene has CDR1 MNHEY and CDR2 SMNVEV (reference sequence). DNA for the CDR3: TGTGCCAGCAGTTCACAGGCGCCCTATGGCTACACCTTC. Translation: CASSSQAPYGYTF.

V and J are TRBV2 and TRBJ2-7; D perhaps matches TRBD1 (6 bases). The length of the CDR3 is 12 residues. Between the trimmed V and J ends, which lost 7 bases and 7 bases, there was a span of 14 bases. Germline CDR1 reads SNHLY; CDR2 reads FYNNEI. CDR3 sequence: CASTQGPGEQYF. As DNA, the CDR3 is TGTGCCAGCACTCAGGGGCCGGGGGAGCAGTACTTC.

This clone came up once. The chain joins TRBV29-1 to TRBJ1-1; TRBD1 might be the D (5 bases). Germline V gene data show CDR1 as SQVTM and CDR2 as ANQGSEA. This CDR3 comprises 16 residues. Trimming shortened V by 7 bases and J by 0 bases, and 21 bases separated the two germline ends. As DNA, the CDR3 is TGCAGCGGATCAGGAGGGACCCTTCCTTTGAACACTGAAGCTTTCTTT. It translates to CSGSGGTLPLNTEAFF.

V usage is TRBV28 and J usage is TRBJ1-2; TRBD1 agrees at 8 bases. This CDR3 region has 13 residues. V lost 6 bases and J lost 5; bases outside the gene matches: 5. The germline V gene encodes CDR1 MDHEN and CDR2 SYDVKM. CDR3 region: CASRVTGDYGYTF. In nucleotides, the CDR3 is TGTGCCAGCAGGGTGACAGGGGATTATGGCTACACCTTC.

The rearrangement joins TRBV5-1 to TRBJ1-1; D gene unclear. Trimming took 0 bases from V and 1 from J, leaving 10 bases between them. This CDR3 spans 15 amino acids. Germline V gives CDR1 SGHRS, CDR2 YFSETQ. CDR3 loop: CASSLDPGSNTEAFF. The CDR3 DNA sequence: TGCGCCAGCAGCTTGGATCCGGGTTCGAACACTGAAGCTTTCTTT.

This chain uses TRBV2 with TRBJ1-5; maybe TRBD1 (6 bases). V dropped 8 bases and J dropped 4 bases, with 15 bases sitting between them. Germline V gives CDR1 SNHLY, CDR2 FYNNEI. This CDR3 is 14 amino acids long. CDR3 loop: CASQRDQGNQPQHF. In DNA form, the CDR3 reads TGTGCCAGCCAGAGAGACCAGGGGAATCAGCCCCAGCATTTT.

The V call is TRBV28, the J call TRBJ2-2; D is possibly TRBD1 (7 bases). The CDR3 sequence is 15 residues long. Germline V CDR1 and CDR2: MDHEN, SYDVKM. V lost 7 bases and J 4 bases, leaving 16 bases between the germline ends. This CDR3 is CASNLRGAGTGELFF. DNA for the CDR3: TGTGCCAGCAACCTCAGGGGGGCGGGCACCGGGGAGCTGTTTTTT. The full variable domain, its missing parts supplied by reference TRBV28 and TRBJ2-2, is DVKVTQSSRYLVKRTGEKVFLECVQDMDHENMFWYRQDPGLGLRLIYFSYDVKMKEKGDIPEGYSVSREKKERFSLILESASTNQTSMYLCASNLRGAGTGELFFGEGSRLTVL.

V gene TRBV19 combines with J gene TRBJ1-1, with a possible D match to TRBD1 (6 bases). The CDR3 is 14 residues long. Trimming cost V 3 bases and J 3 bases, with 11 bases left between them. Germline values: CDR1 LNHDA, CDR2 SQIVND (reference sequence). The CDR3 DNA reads TGTGCCAGTAGTATCGGGGGCTCGGACACTGAAGCTTTCTTT. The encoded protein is CASSIGGSDTEAFF.

The CDR3 protein is CASSKGIHLYGYTF. As DNA, the CDR3 is TGTGCCAGTAGTAAGGGGATCCACCTCTATGGCTACACCTTC. The genes are TRBV19 and TRBJ1-2; D is perhaps TRBD1 (5 bases). V lost 4 bases to trimming and J lost 4 bases, with 13 bases between them. Per the germline V gene, CDR1 is LNHDA and CDR2 is SQIVND (reference sequence). This CDR3 has 14 amino acids.

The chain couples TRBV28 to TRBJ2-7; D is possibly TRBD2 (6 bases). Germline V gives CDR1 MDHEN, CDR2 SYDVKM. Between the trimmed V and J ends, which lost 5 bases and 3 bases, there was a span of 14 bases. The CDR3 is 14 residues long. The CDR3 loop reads CASSPAGRRYEQYF. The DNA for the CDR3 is TGTGCCAGCAGTCCGGCGGGACGGCGCTACGAGCAGTACTTC.

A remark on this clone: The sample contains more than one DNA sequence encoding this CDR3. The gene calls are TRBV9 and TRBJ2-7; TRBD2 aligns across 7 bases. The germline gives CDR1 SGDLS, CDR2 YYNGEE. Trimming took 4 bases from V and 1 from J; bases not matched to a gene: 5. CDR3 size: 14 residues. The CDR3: CASSPRTSSYEQYF. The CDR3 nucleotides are TGTGCCAGCAGCCCCAGGACTAGTTCCTACGAGCAGTACTTC.

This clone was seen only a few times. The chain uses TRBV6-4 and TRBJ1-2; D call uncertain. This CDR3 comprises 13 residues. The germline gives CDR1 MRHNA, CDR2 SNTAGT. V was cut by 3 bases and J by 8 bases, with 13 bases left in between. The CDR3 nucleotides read TGTGCCAGCAGTGAAAACGGGCGAGGAGGCTACACCTTC. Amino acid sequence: CASSENGRGGYTF.

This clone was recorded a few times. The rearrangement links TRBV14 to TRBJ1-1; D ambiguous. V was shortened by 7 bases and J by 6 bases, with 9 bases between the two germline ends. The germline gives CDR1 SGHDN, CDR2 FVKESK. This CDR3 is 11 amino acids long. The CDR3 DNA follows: TGTGCCAGCAATTCCGTCGCTGAAGCTTTCTTT. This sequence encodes CASNSVAEAFF. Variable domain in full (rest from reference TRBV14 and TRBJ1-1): EAGVTQFPSHSVIEKGQTVTLRCDPISGHDNLYWYRRVMGKEIKFLLHFVKESKQDESGMPNNRFLAERTGGTYSTLKVQPAELEDSGVYFCASNSVAEAFFGQGTRLTVV.

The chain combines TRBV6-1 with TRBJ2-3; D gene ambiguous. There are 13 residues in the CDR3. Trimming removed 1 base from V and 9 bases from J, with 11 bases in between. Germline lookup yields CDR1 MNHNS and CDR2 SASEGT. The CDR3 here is CASSEGPDLTQYF. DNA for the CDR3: TGTGCCAGCAGTGAAGGTCCGGATTTGACGCAGTATTTT.

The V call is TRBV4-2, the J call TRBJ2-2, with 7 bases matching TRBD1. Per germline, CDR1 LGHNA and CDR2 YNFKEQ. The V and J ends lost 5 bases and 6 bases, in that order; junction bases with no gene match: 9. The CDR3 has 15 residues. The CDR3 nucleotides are TGTGCCAGCAGCAACCAGGGGGTTCGCGCCGGGGAGCTGTTTTTT. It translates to CASSNQGVRAGELFF.